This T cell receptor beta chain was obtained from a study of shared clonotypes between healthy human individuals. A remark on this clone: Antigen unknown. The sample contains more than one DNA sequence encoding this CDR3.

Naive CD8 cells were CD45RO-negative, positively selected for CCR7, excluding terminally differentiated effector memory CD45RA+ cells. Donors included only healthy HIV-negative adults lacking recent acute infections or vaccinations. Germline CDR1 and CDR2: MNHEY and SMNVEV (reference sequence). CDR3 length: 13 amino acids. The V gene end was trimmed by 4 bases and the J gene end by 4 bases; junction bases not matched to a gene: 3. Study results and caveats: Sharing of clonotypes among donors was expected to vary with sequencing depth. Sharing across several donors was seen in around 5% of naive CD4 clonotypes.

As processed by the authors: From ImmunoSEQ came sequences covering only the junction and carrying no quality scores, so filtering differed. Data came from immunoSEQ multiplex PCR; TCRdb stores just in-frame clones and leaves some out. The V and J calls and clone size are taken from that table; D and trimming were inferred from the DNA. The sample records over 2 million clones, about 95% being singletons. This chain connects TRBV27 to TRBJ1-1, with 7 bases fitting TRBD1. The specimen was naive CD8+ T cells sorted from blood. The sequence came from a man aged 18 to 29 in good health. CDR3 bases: TGTGCCAGCAGTTCCGCAGGGGGCACTGAAGCTTTCTTT. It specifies CASSSAGGTEAFF.